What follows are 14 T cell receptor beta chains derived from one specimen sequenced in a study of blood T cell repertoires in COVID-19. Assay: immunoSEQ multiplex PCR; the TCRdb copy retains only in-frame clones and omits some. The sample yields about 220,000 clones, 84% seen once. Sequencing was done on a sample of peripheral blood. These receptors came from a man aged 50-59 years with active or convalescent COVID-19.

CDR3 DNA: TGTGCCAGCTCATTACAGGGGGCAGAGACCCAGTACTTC. Translated: CASSLQGAETQYF. This chain links TRBV18 with TRBJ2-5, with 9 bases fitting TRBD1. V trimming: 5 bases; J trimming: 4 bases; junction bases outside the gene matches: 2. Germline V CDR1 and CDR2: KGHSH, LQKENI. CDR3 length equals 13 residues. The entire variable domain, with the rest obtained from reference TRBV18 and TRBJ2-5, is as follows: NAGVMQNPRHLVRRRGQEARLRCSPMKGHSHVYWYRQLPEEGLKFMVYLQKENIIDESGMPKERFSAEFPKEGPSILRIQQVVRGDSAAYFCASSLQGAETQYFGPGTRLLVL.

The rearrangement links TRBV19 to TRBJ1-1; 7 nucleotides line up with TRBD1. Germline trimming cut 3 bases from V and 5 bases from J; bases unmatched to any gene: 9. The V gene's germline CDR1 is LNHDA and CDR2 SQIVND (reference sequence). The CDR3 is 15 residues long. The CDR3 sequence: CASSIWAGGRTEAFF. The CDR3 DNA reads TGTGCCAGTAGTATCTGGGCAGGGGGGAGGACTGAAGCTTTCTTT. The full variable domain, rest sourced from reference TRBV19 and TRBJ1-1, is DGGITQSPKYLFRKEGQNVTLSCEQNLNHDAMYWYRQDPGQGLRLIYYSQIVNDFQKGDIAEGYSVSREKKESFPLTVTSAQKNPTAFYLCASSIWAGGRTEAFFGQGTRLTVV.

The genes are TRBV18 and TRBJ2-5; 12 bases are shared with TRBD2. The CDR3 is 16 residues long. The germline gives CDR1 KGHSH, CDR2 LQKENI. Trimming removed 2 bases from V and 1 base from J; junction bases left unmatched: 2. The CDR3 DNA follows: TGTGCCAGCTCACCAAGGGGACTAGCGGGCCAAGAGACCCAGTACTTC. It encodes CASSPRGLAGQETQYF.

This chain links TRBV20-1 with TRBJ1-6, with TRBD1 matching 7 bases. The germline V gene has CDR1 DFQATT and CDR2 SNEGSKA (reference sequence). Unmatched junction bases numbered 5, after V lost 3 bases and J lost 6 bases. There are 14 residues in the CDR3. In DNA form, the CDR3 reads TGCAGTGCTAGTCAGGACAGGATTAATTCACCCCTCCACTTT. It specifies CSASQDRINSPLHF.

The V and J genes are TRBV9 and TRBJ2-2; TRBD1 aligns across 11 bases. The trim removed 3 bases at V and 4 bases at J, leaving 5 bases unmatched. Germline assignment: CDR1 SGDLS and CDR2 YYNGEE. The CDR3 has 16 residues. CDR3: CASSDSGTGGTGELFF. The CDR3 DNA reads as TGTGCCAGCAGCGACTCGGGGACAGGGGGCACCGGGGAGCTGTTTTTT.

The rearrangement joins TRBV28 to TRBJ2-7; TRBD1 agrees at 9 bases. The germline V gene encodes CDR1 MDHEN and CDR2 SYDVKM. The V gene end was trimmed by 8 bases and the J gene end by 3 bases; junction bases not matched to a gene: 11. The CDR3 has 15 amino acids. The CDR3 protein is CASVPSGTGSYEQYF. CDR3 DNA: TGTGCCAGCGTACCATCCGGGACAGGGAGCTACGAGCAGTACTTC. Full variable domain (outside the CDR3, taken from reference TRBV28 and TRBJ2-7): DVKVTQSSRYLVKRTGEKVFLECVQDMDHENMFWYRQDPGLGLRLIYFSYDVKMKEKGDIPEGYSVSREKKERFSLILESASTNQTSMYLCASVPSGTGSYEQYFGPGTRLTVT.

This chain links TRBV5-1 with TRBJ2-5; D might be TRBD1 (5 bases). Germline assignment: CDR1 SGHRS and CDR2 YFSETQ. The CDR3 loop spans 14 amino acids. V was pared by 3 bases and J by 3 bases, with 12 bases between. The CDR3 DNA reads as TGCGCCAGCAGCTATCAGGGTATAGAAGAGACCCAGTACTTC. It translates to CASSYQGIEETQYF.

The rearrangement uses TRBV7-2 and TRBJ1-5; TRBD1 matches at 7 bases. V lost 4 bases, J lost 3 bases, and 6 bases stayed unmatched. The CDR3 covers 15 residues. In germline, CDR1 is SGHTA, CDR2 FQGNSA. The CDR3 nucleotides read TGTGCCAGCAGCTCTAAAGGGGGCGCCAATCAGCCCCAGCATTTT. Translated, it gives CASSSKGGANQPQHF. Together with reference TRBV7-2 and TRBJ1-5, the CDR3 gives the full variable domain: GAGVSQSPSNKVTEKGKDVELRCDPISGHTALYWYRQSLGQGLEFLIYFQGNSAPDKSGLPSDRFSAERTGGSVSTLTIQRTQQEDSAVYLCASSSKGGANQPQHFGDGTRLSIL.

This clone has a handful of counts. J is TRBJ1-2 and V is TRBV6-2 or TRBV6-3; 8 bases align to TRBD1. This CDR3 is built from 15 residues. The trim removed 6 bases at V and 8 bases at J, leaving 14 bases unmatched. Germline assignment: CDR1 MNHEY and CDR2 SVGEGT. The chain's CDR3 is CASSLPPDRAGGYTF. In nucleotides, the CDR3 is TGTGCCAGCAGCCTCCCTCCGGACAGGGCGGGGGGCTACACCTTC.

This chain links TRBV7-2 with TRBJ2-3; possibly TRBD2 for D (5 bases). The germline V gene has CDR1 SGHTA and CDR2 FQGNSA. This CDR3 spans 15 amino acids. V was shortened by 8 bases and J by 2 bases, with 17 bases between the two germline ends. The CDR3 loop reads CASPDGMKNTDTQYF. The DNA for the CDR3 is TGTGCCAGCCCTGACGGGATGAAGAACACAGATACGCAGTATTTT.

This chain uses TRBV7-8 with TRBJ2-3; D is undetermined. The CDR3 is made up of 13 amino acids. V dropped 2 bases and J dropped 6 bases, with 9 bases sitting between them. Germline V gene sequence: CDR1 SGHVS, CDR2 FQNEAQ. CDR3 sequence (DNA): TGTGCCAGCAGCTTAATCGTTAGCGATACGCAGTATTTT. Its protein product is CASSLIVSDTQYF.

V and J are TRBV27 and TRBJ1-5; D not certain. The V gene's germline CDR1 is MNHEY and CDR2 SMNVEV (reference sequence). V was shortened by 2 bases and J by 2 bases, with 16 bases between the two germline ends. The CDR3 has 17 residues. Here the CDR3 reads CASSLMAPRIGNQPQHF. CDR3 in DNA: TGTGCCAGCAGTTTAATGGCGCCCAGGATCGGCAATCAGCCCCAGCATTTT.

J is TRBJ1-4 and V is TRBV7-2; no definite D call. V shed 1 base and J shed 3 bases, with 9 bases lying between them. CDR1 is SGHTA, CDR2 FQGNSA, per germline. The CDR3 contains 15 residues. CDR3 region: CASSLDRGSNEKLFF. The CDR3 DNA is TGTGCCAGCAGCTTAGATCGAGGGTCTAATGAAAAACTGTTTTTT.

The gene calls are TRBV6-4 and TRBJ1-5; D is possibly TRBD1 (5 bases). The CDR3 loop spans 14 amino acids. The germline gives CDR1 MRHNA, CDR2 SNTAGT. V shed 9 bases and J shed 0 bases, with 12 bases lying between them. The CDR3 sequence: CARHARDSNQPQHF. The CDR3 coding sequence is TGTGCCAGGCACGCCAGGGATAGCAATCAGCCCCAGCATTTT.